Presented here are 16 T cell receptor beta chains from one specimen sequenced in a study of cytomegalovirus exposure and HLA in healthy donors. PCR employed 60 Vbeta and 13 Jbeta primers. Sequenced by immunoSEQ multiplex PCR; TCRdb stores in-frame clones only, minus some. The table lists 100,000 to 150,000 clones, just under 85% of them singletons. Source material: PBMCs. These receptor sequences come from a boy aged 2 to 10 in good health and CMV-seronegative.

This chain uses TRBV15 with TRBJ2-1; 12 bases agree with TRBD2. CDR1 LNHNV and CDR2 YYDKDF come from the germline V gene (reference sequence). The CDR3 extends over 18 amino acids. Trimming at V came to 0 bases and at J to 3 bases, leaving 6 bases not matched to a gene. The CDR3 is CATSREGLAGGHYNEQFF. The CDR3 DNA reads TGTGCCACCAGCAGAGAAGGGCTAGCGGGGGGGCACTACAATGAGCAGTTCTTC.

The V gene is TRBV7-8, the J gene TRBJ1-5, with 7 bases that match TRBD1. Germline V gene data show CDR1 as SGHVS and CDR2 as FQNEAQ. The ends lost 5 bases at V and 1 base at J; junction bases unmatched: 8. The CDR3 loop spans 16 amino acids. Written as DNA, the CDR3 is TGTGCCAGCAGCATGCCCCGGGACAGAAGCAATCAGCCCCAGCATTTT. Its translation is CASSMPRDRSNQPQHF.

V usage is TRBV5-5 and J usage is TRBJ2-7; 8 bases map to TRBD1. Germline V lookup: CDR1 SGHKS, CDR2 YYEKEE (reference sequence). Trimming cost V 2 bases and J 3 bases; bases outside gene matches: 7. This CDR3 has 15 residues. The CDR3 loop reads CASSFSDRVDYEQYV. The CDR3 bases are TGTGCCAGCAGCTTTTCGGACAGGGTCGACTACGAGCAGTACGTC.

The chain has TRBV7-9 and TRBJ1-6; D is unclear. Trimming took 6 bases from V and 0 from J, leaving 12 bases between them. The CDR3 contains 16 residues. CDR1 and CDR2 from the germline V gene are SEHNR and FQNEAQ (reference sequence). CDR3 DNA: TGTGCCAGCAGTTCAAGCTCAAGCTCCTATAATTCACCCCTCCACTTT. Translating gives CASSSSSSSYNSPLHF.

A single count supports this clone. The J gene is TRBJ2-3, the V gene TRBV6-5, with D maybe TRBD2 (6 bases). Germline V CDR1 and CDR2: MNHEY, SVGAGI. The V gene lost 7 bases and the J gene lost 5 bases, with 19 bases spanning the gap. This CDR3 is 15 amino acids long. This CDR3 is CASKVGTYVRDTQYF. In DNA form, the CDR3 reads TGTGCCAGCAAGGTCGGGACTTACGTGAGAGATACGCAGTATTTT.

The chain joins TRBV6-1 to TRBJ1-3; perhaps TRBD1 as D (6 bases). Between the trimmed V and J ends, which lost 2 bases and 0 bases, there was a span of 8 bases. The CDR3 has 15 amino acids. In germline, CDR1 is MNHNS, CDR2 SASEGT. The CDR3 nucleotides are TGTGCCAGCAGTGAACAGGGGTCCTCTGGAAACACCATATATTTT. Its protein is CASSEQGSSGNTIYF.

V usage is TRBV11-2 and J usage is TRBJ1-1; tentative D call: TRBD1 (5 bases). This CDR3 contains 13 residues. Per the germline V gene, CDR1 is SGHAT and CDR2 is FQNNGV. V lost 8 bases, J lost 1 base, and 11 bases lay in between. CDR3 nucleotide sequence: TGTGCCAGCGCATTGGGGGGGAACACTGAAGCTTTCTTT. It translates to CASALGGNTEAFF.

The chain uses TRBV4-3 and TRBJ2-7; 10 nucleotides agree with TRBD1. Looked up from germline, CDR1 is LGHNA and CDR2 is YSLEER. This CDR3 has 16 residues. J was trimmed by 4 bases and V by 3 bases; bases with no gene match: 9. CDR3 amino acids: CASSHLVGTGVYEQYF. CDR3 nucleotide sequence: TGCGCCAGCAGCCACCTCGTCGGGACAGGGGTGTACGAGCAGTACTTC.

The rearrangement joins TRBV6-5 to TRBJ1-3; 9 bases are a match to TRBD1. V shed 6 bases, J shed 2 bases, and the junction held 2 bases outside the gene matches. The CDR3 loop spans 14 amino acids. In germline, CDR1 is MNHEY, CDR2 SVGAGI. CDR3 protein: CASSRTGAGNTIYF. DNA for the CDR3: TGTGCCAGCAGCAGGACAGGGGCTGGAAACACCATATATTTT.

The J gene is TRBJ2-3, the V gene TRBV5-4; possible D gene TRBD2, 7 bases. CDR1 and CDR2 (germline): SGHNT, YYREEE (reference sequence). The CDR3 covers 15 residues. Trimming cost V 1 base and J 3 bases, with 12 bases left between them. The CDR3 region has the DNA TGTGCCAGCAGCTTGTGGGGGGGGCTGACAGATACGCAGTATTTT. This encodes CASSLWGGLTDTQYF.

Only a few counts were recorded for this clone. The genes are TRBV14 and TRBJ1-2, with 9 bases lining up with TRBD1. Germline CDR1 reads SGHDN; CDR2 reads FVKESK. The V segment lost 4 bases and the J segment 8 bases; nucleotides outside the gene matches: 11. The CDR3 is made up of 15 amino acids. The CDR3 reads CASSLTGGAVWGYTF. In nucleotides, the CDR3 is TGTGCCAGCAGCCTTACAGGGGGCGCGGTATGGGGCTACACCTTC.

As to this clone: One junction end does not reproduce the germline sequence, and a read error may be involved. The chain links TRBV7-9 to TRBJ2-5; 10 bases are shared with TRBD2. Looked up from germline, CDR1 is SEHNR and CDR2 is FQNEAQ (reference sequence). This CDR3 contains 17 residues. The CDR3 protein is CSSSLVGLAGVGETQYF. In DNA, the CDR3 is TGTTCCAGCAGCTTAGTTGGCCTAGCGGGGGTTGGAGAGACCCAGTACTTC.

This chain links TRBV21-1 with TRBJ1-3. TRBV21-1 is a pseudogene locus. CDR3 size: 12 residues. The CDR3 coding sequence is TGTGCCAGCAGCAAAGCCGAGCTTGCGCCCGATTTT. Translation: CASSKAELAPDF.

This clone showed up just once. V and J are TRBV6-1 and TRBJ2-7; 7 nucleotides match TRBD1. Losses at the gene ends were 4 bases for V and 3 bases for J; bases not matched to a gene: 6. CDR1 is MNHNS and CDR2 is SASEGT in the germline V gene. CDR3 length: 14 residues. The CDR3, as DNA: TGTGCCAGCAGTGTATCCGGGACAGTCTACGAGCAGTACGTC. This translates into CASSVSGTVYEQYV.

V and J are TRBV7-2 and TRBJ2-1, with 7 nucleotides matching TRBD1. The CDR3 is made up of 12 amino acids. The J segment lost 6 bases and the V segment lost 11 bases, leaving 7 bases of the junction unmatched. Germline V gene sequence: CDR1 SGHTA, CDR2 FQGNSA. CDR3 coding DNA: TGTGCCTGGGGACAGAACAGCAATGAGCAGTTCTTC. This sequence encodes CAWGQNSNEQFF.

The chain recombines TRBV18 with TRBJ1-4; tentative D call: TRBD1 (5 bases). The CDR3 runs to 12 residues. Trimming stripped 5 bases from V and 8 bases from J, with 9 bases between. Germline V lookup: CDR1 KGHSH, CDR2 LQKENI. The DNA for the CDR3 is TGTGCCAGCTCAAGGGGTCGGGAAAAACTGTTTTTT. Amino acid sequence: CASSRGREKLFF.